This T cell receptor beta chain was retrieved from a study of post-analysis software for immune sequencing data. Overall study: The patients showed relapsing-remitting, secondary progressive and progressive-relapsing multiple sclerosis courses.

CDR3 length: 14 amino acids. The germline gives CDR1 DFQATT, CDR2 SNEGSKA (reference sequence). V lost 0 bases, J lost 7 bases, and 6 bases stayed unmatched. Built from TCR beta cDNA, the libraries had unique molecular identifiers in them. Between about 0.85 and 11 million T cells gave rise to some 450,000 cDNA molecules. TCRdb redid the calling of the PCR reads with MiXCR, one entry per CDR3 protein. The sample consists of some 800,000 distinct CDR3 sequences, under 60% of them appearing once. General study findings and limits: When compared against controls, multiple sclerosis patients showed significantly lower normalized Chao1 diversity. Elevated frequency relative to controls characterized 4 or 5 TRBV segments in patients, TRBV5-6, TRBV5-1 and TRBV20-1 among them. Analysis by F measure revealed that same-batch samples clustered strongly together.

Note on this clonotype: Its cognate antigen is unknown.

This clonotype originated in a girl aged 5 to 17 with multiple sclerosis. J is TRBJ2-1 and V is TRBV20-1, with 7 bases matching TRBD2. Sequencing used blood. DNA for the CDR3: TGCAGTGCTAGAGATGCTAGCGGTATTAATGAGCAGTTCTTC. Its protein product is CSARDASGINEQFF.